The rows below give T cell receptor beta chains drawn from one sample of a study of blood T cell repertoires in COVID-19. Using immunoSEQ multiplex PCR, the repertoire was profiled, and TCRdb retains in-frame clones only, with some absent. Among roughly 36,000 clones listed, roughly 85% were seen once. Material: peripheral blood. Receptor source: a man aged 55 to 70 with active COVID-19. Both conserved end residues are trimmed from each CDR3. A D gene is named only where the DNA matches it firmly.

D gene: NA; J gene: TRBJ1-5; CDR3 length: 13; V gene: TRBV28; CDR3 protein: ASNLGAYSNQPQH
D gene: TRBD2; J gene: TRBJ2-3; CDR3 length: 12; V gene: TRBV3-1/TRBV3-2; CDR3 protein: AAAGTSGIGTQY
D gene: TRBD1; J gene: TRBJ2-7; CDR3 length: 12; V gene: TRBV11-2; CDR3 protein: ASSFGTGEYEQY
D gene: NA; J gene: TRBJ2-7; CDR3 length: 11; V gene: TRBV5-8; CDR3 protein: ASSLTVAYEQY
D gene: TRBD2; J gene: TRBJ2-5; CDR3 length: 13; V gene: TRBV27; CDR3 protein: ASSGLTSGGETQY
D gene: TRBD1; J gene: TRBJ1-1; CDR3 length: 14; V gene: TRBV19; CDR3 protein: ASSIGNRQGVGEAF
D gene: TRBD1; J gene: TRBJ1-2; CDR3 length: 12; V gene: TRBV29-1; CDR3 protein: SVEGRGLHYGYT
D gene: NA; J gene: TRBJ2-2; CDR3 length: 14; V gene: TRBV7-6; CDR3 protein: ASSPVGGARTGELF
D gene: NA; J gene: TRBJ2-7; CDR3 length: 12; V gene: TRBV6-5; CDR3 protein: ASTQGDKFYEQY
D gene: TRBD2; J gene: TRBJ2-5; CDR3 length: 16; V gene: TRBV9; CDR3 protein: ASSVRDLSGTLQETQY
D gene: NA; J gene: TRBJ2-7; CDR3 length: 12; V gene: TRBV2; CDR3 protein: ASRDTGTIYEQY
D gene: TRBD1; J gene: TRBJ2-7; CDR3 length: 13; V gene: TRBV19; CDR3 protein: ASSKPGQGAYEQY
D gene: NA; J gene: TRBJ1-1; CDR3 length: 12; V gene: TRBV2; CDR3 protein: ASSPITGNTEAF
D gene: NA; J gene: TRBJ1-5; CDR3 length: 11; V gene: TRBV7-2; CDR3 protein: ASSAQVNQPQH
D gene: NA; J gene: TRBJ2-1; CDR3 length: 13; V gene: TRBV28; CDR3 protein: ASSFDPGSYNEQF
D gene: TRBD1; J gene: TRBJ1-1; CDR3 length: 14; V gene: TRBV5-4; CDR3 protein: ASTTGGAQANTEAF
D gene: TRBD2; J gene: TRBJ2-1; CDR3 length: 19; V gene: TRBV28; CDR3 protein: ASSMTVWTSGARSSYNEQF
D gene: TRBD2; J gene: TRBJ2-3; CDR3 length: 13; V gene: TRBV5-6; CDR3 protein: ASNGLAGEADTQY
D gene: TRBD2; J gene: TRBJ2-1; CDR3 length: 14; V gene: TRBV5-1; CDR3 protein: ASSLALVAGANEQF
D gene: NA; J gene: TRBJ2-4; CDR3 length: 13; V gene: TRBV15; CDR3 protein: ATSRESGVKNIQY
D gene: NA; J gene: TRBJ2-2; CDR3 length: 14; V gene: TRBV5-6; CDR3 protein: ASSLDGTKNTGELF
D gene: NA; J gene: TRBJ2-7; CDR3 length: 12; V gene: TRBV10-2; CDR3 protein: ASSERQGADEQY
D gene: TRBD1; J gene: TRBJ2-1; CDR3 length: 11; V gene: TRBV2; CDR3 protein: ASSKNRGSEQF
D gene: TRBD2; J gene: TRBJ2-1; CDR3 length: 13; V gene: TRBV19; CDR3 protein: ASSRIAGGQDEQF
D gene: NA; J gene: TRBJ1-6; CDR3 length: 11; V gene: TRBV10-1; CDR3 protein: ASSVGGGSPLH
D gene: NA; J gene: TRBJ1-1; CDR3 length: 12; V gene: TRBV5-8; CDR3 protein: ASSNRVGGTEAF
D gene: NA; J gene: TRBJ2-7; CDR3 length: 12; V gene: TRBV18; CDR3 protein: ASSRDQRDYEQY
D gene: NA; J gene: TRBJ2-3; CDR3 length: 14; V gene: TRBV28; CDR3 protein: ASSQPPGGSTDTQY
D gene: TRBD2; J gene: TRBJ2-5; CDR3 length: 14; V gene: TRBV3-1/TRBV3-2; CDR3 protein: ASSQRSSGRGETQY
D gene: TRBD2; J gene: TRBJ2-3; CDR3 length: 12; V gene: TRBV20-1; CDR3 protein: SASSGRDADTQY
D gene: NA; J gene: TRBJ2-1; CDR3 length: 8; V gene: TRBV12-3/TRBV12-4; CDR3 protein: ATSANEQF
D gene: NA; J gene: TRBJ1-2; CDR3 length: 11; V gene: TRBV7-9; CDR3 protein: ASSSRSVDGYT
D gene: NA; J gene: TRBJ1-5; CDR3 length: 15; V gene: TRBV27; CDR3 protein: ASSLSPISQGSQPQH
D gene: NA; J gene: TRBJ2-7; CDR3 length: 13; V gene: TRBV2; CDR3 protein: ASSEALRGPYEQY
D gene: TRBD2; J gene: TRBJ2-6; CDR3 length: 16; V gene: TRBV7-3; CDR3 protein: ASSLDPAGVSGANVLT
D gene: NA; J gene: TRBJ2-7; CDR3 length: 10; V gene: TRBV10-2; CDR3 protein: ASSGSTHEQY
D gene: NA; J gene: TRBJ2-5; CDR3 length: 13; V gene: TRBV27; CDR3 protein: ASSPLDSSGETQY
D gene: NA; J gene: TRBJ2-7; CDR3 length: 10; V gene: TRBV12-3/TRBV12-4; CDR3 protein: ASSFNTLAKY